This TCR beta chain comes out of a study of type 1 and type 2 diabetes patients. This clonotype was recorded a few times. V was trimmed by 3 bases and J by 4 bases, leaving 12 bases between them. The length of the CDR3 is 14 residues. PCR was run on genomic DNA. Amplification of the beta chain CDR3 used 30 forward and 13 reverse multiplex primers. One entry per CDR3 protein results from TCRdb running MiXCR on the multiplex PCR reads. The profile shows approximately 260,000 distinct CDR3 sequences, 47% of them singletons. This sequence was found in a man aged 18-30 years with type 2 diabetes. The material sequenced was peripheral blood mononuclear cells (PBMCs). The chain joins TRBV12-3 or TRBV12-4 to TRBJ1-1; the D is unclear. Written as DNA, the CDR3 is TGTGCCAGCAGTTTGATGACCGAGACCACTGAAGCTTTCTTT. Protein: CASSLMTETTEAFF.